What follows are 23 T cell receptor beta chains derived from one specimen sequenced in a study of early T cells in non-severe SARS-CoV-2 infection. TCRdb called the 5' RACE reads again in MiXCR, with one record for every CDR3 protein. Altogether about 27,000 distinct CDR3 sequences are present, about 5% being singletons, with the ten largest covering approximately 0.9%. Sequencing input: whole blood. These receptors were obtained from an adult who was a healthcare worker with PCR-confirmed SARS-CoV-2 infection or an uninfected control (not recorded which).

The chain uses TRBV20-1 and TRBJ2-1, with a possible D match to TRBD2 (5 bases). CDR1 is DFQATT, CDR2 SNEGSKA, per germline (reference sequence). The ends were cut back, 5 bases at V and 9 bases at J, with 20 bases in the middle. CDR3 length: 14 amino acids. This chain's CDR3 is CSARQPRLIAEQFF. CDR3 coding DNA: TGCAGTGCTCGTCAACCTCGACTAATCGCTGAGCAGTTCTTC.

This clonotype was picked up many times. CDR3 loop: CASSLVTQGASQPQHF. In DNA, the CDR3 is TGTGCCAGCAGCTTAGTGACGCAGGGGGCCTCTCAGCCCCAGCATTTT. This chain connects TRBV7-8 to TRBJ1-5; 8 nucleotides line up with TRBD1. This CDR3 region has 16 residues. J lost 6 bases, V lost 1 base, and 8 bases had no gene match. The germline V gene has CDR1 SGHVS and CDR2 FQNEAQ.

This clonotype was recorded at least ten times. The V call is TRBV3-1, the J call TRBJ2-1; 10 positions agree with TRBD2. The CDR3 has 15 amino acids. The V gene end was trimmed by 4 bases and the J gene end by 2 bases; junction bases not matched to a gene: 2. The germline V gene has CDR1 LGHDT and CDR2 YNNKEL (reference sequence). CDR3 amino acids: CASSPGLATYNEQFF. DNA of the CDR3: TGTGCCAGCAGCCCGGGACTAGCGACCTACAATGAGCAGTTCTTC.

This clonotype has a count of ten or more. The CDR3 here is CASSTSPGSGYTF. CDR3 sequence (DNA): TGTGCCAGTAGTACCAGCCCGGGAAGTGGCTACACCTTC. The rearrangement joins TRBV19 to TRBJ1-2; D ambiguous. Deletions cut 4 bases from V and 7 bases from J, with 13 bases between. Germline V gene data show CDR1 as LNHDA and CDR2 as SQIVND (reference sequence). The CDR3 covers 13 residues.

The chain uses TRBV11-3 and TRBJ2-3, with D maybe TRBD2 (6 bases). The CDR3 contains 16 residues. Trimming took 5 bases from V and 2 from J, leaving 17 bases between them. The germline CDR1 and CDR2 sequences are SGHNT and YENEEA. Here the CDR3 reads CASSAGRDSFTDTQYF. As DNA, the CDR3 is TGTGCCAGCAGCGCAGGCCGGGACTCCTTCACAGATACGCAGTATTTT.

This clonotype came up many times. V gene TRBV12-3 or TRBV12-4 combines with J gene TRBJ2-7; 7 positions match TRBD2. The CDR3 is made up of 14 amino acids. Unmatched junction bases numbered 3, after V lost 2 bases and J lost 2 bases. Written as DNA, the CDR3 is TGTGCCAGCAGTTTAATGCGGGAGCCCTACGAGCAGTACTTC. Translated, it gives CASSLMREPYEQYF.

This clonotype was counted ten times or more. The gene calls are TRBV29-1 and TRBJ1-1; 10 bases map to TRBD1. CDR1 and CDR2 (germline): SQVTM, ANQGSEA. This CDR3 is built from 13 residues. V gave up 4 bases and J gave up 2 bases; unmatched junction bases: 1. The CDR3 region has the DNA TGCAGCGTTGGGACAGGGGGTAACACTGAAGCTTTCTTT. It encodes CSVGTGGNTEAFF.

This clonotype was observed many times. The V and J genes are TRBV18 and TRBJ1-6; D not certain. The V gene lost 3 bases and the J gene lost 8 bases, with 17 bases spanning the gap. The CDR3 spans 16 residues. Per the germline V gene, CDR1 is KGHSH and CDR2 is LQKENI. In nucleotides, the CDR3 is TGTGCCAGCTCACCCACCTCGGCAGTTCGGGATTCACCCCTCCACTTT. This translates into CASSPTSAVRDSPLHF.

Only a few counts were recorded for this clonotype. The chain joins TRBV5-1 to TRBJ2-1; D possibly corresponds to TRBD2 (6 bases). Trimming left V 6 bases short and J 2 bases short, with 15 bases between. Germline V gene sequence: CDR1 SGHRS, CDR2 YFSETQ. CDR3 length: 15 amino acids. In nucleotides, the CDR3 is TGCGCCAGCAACCTTGGAGGGGAGGCCTACAATGAGCAGTTCTTC. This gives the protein CASNLGGEAYNEQFF.

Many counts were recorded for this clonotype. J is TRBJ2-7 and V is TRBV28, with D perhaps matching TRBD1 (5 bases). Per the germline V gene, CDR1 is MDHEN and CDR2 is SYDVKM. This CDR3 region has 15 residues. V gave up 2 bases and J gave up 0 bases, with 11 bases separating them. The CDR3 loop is CASSLTGVFSYEQYF. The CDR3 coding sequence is TGTGCCAGCAGTTTAACAGGAGTTTTCTCCTACGAGCAGTACTTC.

The DNA for the CDR3 is TGTGCCAGCAGACTGACAGGGGGCACCGGGGAGCTGTTTTTT. Its protein product is CASRLTGGTGELFF. This sequence joins TRBV11-2 and TRBJ2-2; 9 nucleotides align to TRBD1. This CDR3 comprises 14 residues. Per germline, CDR1 SGHAT and CDR2 FQNNGV. V was pared by 6 bases and J by 4 bases, with 3 bases of the junction left unmatched.

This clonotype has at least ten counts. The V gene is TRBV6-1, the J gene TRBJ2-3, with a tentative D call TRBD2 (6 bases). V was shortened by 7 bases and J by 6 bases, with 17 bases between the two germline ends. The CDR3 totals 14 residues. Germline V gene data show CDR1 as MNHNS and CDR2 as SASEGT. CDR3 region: CASTERLAIDTQYF. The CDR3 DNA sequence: TGTGCCAGCACCGAACGCCTAGCGATCGATACGCAGTATTTT.

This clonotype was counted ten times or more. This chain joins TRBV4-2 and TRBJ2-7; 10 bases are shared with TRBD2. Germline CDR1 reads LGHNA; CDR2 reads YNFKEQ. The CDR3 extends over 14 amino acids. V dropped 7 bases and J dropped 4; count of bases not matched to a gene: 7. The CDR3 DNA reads TGTGCCAGCACCTTAGCGGGGGGCACGTACGAGCAGTACTTC. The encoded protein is CASTLAGGTYEQYF.

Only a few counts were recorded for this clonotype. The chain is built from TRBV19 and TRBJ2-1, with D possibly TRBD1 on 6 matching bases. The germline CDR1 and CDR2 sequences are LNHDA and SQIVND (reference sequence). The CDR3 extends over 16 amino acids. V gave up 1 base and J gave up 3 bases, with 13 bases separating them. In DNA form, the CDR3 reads TGTGCCAGTAGTATAGTTGGGCAGGGGAACTACAATGAGCAGTTCTTC. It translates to CASSIVGQGNYNEQFF. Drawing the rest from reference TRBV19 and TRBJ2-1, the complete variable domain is DGGITQSPKYLFRKEGQNVTLSCEQNLNHDAMYWYRQDPGQGLRLIYYSQIVNDFQKGDIAEGYSVSREKKESFPLTVTSAQKNPTAFYLCASSIVGQGNYNEQFFGPGTRLTVL.

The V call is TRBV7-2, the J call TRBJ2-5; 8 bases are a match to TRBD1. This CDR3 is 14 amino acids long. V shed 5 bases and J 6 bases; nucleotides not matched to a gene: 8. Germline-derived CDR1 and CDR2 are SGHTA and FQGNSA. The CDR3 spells CASSPTTGGQTQYF. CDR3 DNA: TGTGCCAGCAGCCCCACTACAGGGGGACAGACCCAGTACTTC. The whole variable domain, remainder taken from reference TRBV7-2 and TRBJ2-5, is GAGVSQSPSNKVTEKGKDVELRCDPISGHTALYWYRQSLGQGLEFLIYFQGNSAPDKSGLPSDRFSAERTGGSVSTLTIQRTQQEDSAVYLCASSPTTGGQTQYFGPGTRLLVL.

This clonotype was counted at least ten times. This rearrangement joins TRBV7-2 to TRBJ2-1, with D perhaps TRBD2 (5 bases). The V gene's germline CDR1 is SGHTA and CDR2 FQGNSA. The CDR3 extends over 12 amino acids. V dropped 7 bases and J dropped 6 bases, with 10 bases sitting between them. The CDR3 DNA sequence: TGTGCCAGCACAGGACTTTTCAATGAGCAGTTCTTC. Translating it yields CASTGLFNEQFF.

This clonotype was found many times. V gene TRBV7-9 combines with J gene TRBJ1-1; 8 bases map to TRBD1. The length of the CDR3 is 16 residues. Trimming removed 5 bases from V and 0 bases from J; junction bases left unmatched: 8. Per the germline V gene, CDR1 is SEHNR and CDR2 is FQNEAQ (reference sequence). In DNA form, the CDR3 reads TGTGCCAGCAGCAACAGGGGGAGTGAAATGAACACTGAAGCTTTCTTT. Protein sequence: CASSNRGSEMNTEAFF.

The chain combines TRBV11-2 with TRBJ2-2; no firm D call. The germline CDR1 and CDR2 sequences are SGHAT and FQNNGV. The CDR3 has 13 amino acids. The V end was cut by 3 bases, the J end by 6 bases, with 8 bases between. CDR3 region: CASSFVTPGELFF. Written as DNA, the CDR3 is TGTGCCAGCAGCTTTGTGACTCCCGGGGAGCTGTTTTTT.

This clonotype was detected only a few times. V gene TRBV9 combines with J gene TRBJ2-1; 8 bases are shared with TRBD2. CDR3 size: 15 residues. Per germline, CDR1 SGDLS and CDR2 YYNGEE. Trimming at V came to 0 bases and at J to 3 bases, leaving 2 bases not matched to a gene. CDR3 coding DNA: TGTGCCAGCAGCGTAGGTGGGACTAGCTACAATGAGCAGTTCTTC. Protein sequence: CASSVGGTSYNEQFF.

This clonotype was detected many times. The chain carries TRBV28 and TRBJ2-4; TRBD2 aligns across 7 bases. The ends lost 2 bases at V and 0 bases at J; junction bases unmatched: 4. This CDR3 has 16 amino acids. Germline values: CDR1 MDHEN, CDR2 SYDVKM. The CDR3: CASSLSGVLAKNIQYF. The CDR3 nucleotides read TGTGCCAGCAGTTTAAGCGGGGTTCTAGCCAAAAACATTCAGTACTTC.

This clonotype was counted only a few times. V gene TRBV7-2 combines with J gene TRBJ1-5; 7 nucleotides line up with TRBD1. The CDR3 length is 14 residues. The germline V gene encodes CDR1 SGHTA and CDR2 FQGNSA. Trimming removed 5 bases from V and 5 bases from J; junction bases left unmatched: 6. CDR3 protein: CASSLNRGYQPQHF. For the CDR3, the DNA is TGTGCCAGCAGCCTCAACAGGGGCTATCAGCCCCAGCATTTT. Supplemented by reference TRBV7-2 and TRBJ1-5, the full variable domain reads GAGVSQSPSNKVTEKGKDVELRCDPISGHTALYWYRQSLGQGLEFLIYFQGNSAPDKSGLPSDRFSAERTGGSVSTLTIQRTQQEDSAVYLCASSLNRGYQPQHFGDGTRLSIL.

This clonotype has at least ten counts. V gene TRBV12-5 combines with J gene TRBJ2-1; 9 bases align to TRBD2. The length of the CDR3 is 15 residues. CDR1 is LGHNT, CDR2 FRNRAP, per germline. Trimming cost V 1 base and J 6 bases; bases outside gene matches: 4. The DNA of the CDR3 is TGTGCTAGTGGTTTGGGGACTAGCGAAACCAATGAGCAGTTCTTC. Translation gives CASGLGTSETNEQFF.

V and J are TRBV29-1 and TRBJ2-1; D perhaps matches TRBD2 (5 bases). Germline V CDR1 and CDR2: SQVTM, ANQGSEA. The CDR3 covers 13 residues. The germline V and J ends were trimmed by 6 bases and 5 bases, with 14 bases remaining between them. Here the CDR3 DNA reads TGCAGCGTCAGAGTGCGAGCGGACAATGAGCAGTTCTTC. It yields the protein CSVRVRADNEQFF.